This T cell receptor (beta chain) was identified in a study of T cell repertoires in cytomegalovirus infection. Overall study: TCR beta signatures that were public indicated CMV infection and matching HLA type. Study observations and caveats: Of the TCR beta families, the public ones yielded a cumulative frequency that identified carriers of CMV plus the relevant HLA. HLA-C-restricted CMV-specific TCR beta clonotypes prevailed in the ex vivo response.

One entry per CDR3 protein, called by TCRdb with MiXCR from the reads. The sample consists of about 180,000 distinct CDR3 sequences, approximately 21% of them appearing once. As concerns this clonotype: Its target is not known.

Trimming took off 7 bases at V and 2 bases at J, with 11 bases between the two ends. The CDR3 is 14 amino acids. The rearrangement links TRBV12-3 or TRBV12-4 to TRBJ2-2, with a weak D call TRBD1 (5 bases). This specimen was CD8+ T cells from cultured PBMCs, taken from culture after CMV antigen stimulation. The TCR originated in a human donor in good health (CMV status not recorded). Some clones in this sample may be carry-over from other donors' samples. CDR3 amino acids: CASTWGINTGELFF. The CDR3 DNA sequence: TGTGCCAGCACCTGGGGCATTAACACCGGGGAGCTGTTTTTT.